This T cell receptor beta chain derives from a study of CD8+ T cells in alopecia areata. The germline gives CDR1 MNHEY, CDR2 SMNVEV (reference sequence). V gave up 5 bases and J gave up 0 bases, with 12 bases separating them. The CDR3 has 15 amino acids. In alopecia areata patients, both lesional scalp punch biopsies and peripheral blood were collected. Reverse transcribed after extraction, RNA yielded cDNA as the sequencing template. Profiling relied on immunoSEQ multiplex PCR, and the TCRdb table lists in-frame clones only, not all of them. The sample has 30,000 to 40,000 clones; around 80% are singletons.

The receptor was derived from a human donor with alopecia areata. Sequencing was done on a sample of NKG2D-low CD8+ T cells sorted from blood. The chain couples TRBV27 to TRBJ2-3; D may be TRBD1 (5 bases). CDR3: CASSPGSSSTDTQYF. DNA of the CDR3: TGTGCCAGCAGTCCAGGGTCGTCAAGCACAGATACGCAGTATTTT.